This TCR beta chain was identified during a study of blood T cell repertoires in COVID-19. Study-wide context: Some COVID-19 samples were acute and others convalescent; all came from the United States, Italy and Spain. Nucleic acid was either cDNA or gDNA, and it came from T cells, B-cell-depleted T cells, or PBMCs.

Authors' methods: Amplifying reference gene primers gave estimates of nucleated cell counts. Clones were read by immunoSEQ multiplex PCR, and TCRdb kept only the in-frame ones, dropping some. The V and J calls and clone size were taken over from that table, and D and trimming were inferred from the DNA. The repertoire holds about 80,000 clones, with 70% to 90% as singletons. The receptor was derived from a man at least 80 years old with active or convalescent COVID-19. Sequencing was done on a sample of peripheral blood.

In DNA, the CDR3 is TGTGCCAGCAGCCAAGGCGCATTTGGACAGGCCCCGGCCCAGGACCGGGGCTACACCTTC. Translating it yields CASSQGAFGQAPAQDRGYTF. The chain employs TRBV3-1 (or the pseudogene TRBV3-2) and TRBJ1-2; 7 bases agree with TRBD1. Trimming at V came to 1 base and at J to 8 bases, leaving 25 bases not matched to a gene. Germline CDR1 and CDR2: LGHDT and YNNKEL (reference sequence). This CDR3 has 20 residues.